A single sample gave rise to the 10 T cell receptor beta chains below, sequenced in a study of technical replicates of blood from a handful of donors. Repertoires were generated with immunoSEQ multiplex PCR, while TCRdb's copy carries only in-frame clones and drops some. The sample lists 60,000 to 75,000 clones; about 97% were seen once. The sample comprised T cells isolated from PBMCs. The receptor source for this set is a human donor in good health.

This clone was found once. In DNA, the CDR3 is TGTGCCAGCAGTTCCTCCGGGACACCTAAAGCCTACGAGCAGTACTTC. Protein: CASSSSGTPKAYEQYF. This chain joins TRBV6-5 and TRBJ2-7; perhaps TRBD1 as D (6 bases). V dropped 4 bases and J dropped 2 bases, with 18 bases sitting between them. The length of the CDR3 is 16 residues. CDR1 is MNHEY, CDR2 SVGAGI, per germline.

This rearrangement joins TRBV5-4 to TRBJ1-2; D not certain. CDR1 is SGHNT, CDR2 YYREEE, per germline (reference sequence). V lost 4 bases to trimming and J lost 2 bases, with 9 bases between them. The CDR3 extends over 13 amino acids. CDR3 nucleotides: TGTGCCAGCAGCGGCACAGTGAACTATGGCTACACCTTC. Amino acids: CASSGTVNYGYTF.

V usage is TRBV19 and J usage is TRBJ2-7; TRBD2 matches 9 bases. V gave up 5 bases and J gave up 5 bases; unmatched junction bases: 10. Looked up from germline, CDR1 is LNHDA and CDR2 is SQIVND (reference sequence). The CDR3 has 15 residues. CDR3 in DNA: TGTGCCAGTAGTGATAGCCAGCGGGAGGTGGACGAGCAGTACTTC. It codes for CASSDSQREVDEQYF.

The chain couples TRBV6-1 to TRBJ2-6; 8 bases agree with TRBD1. V lost 4 bases, J lost 2 bases, and 1 base stayed unmatched. This CDR3 has 15 residues. Germline values: CDR1 MNHNS, CDR2 SASEGT. The CDR3 DNA reads as TGTGCCAGCAGTGCACAGGGGGCTGGGGCCAACGTCCTGACTTTC. It is translated as CASSAQGAGANVLTF.

V and J are TRBV9 and TRBJ2-7; 7 nucleotides align to TRBD1. The junction had 3 bases not matched to a gene; V was cut back by 3 bases and J by 3 bases. CDR3 length: 13 residues. In germline, CDR1 is SGDLS, CDR2 YYNGEE. Here the CDR3 DNA reads TGTGCCAGCAGCGATCGACAGGGCTACGAGCAGTACTTC. Translated: CASSDRQGYEQYF.

This rearrangement joins TRBV6-1 to TRBJ2-3; D may be TRBD2 (5 bases). V was clipped by 6 bases and J by 6 bases, with 10 bases between them. This CDR3 spans 12 amino acids. Germline V gene data show CDR1 as MNHNS and CDR2 as SASEGT. The CDR3 nucleotides read TGTGCCAGCAGCACTAGTCGCGATACGCAGTATTTT. Translation gives CASSTSRDTQYF.

The chain combines TRBV4-3 with TRBJ2-7, with 8 bases identical to TRBD2. V was clipped by 0 bases and J by 3 bases; unmatched bases: 4. Looked up from germline, CDR1 is LGHNA and CDR2 is YSLEER. CDR3 length: 15 residues. CDR3 sequence reads: CASSQDVGTSYEQYF. CDR3 DNA sequence: TGCGCCAGCAGCCAAGATGTGGGGACTAGCTACGAGCAGTACTTC.

The chain carries TRBV11-2 and TRBJ2-7; 8 nucleotides match TRBD2. J was trimmed by 2 bases and V by 5 bases; bases with no gene match: 17. This CDR3 is 18 amino acids long. Germline V gene lookup returns CDR1 SGHAT and CDR2 FQNNGV. The CDR3 region has the DNA TGTGCCAGCAGCACCGGGAGGGGAAATAGCGGACAACCCTACGAGCAGTACTTC. It specifies CASSTGRGNSGQPYEQYF.

This clone was seen just once. In DNA, the CDR3 is TGTGCCTGGAGTACTAGGTCCGACAATGAGCAGTTCTTC. This encodes CAWSTRSDNEQFF. The chain employs TRBV30 and TRBJ2-1; D possibly corresponds to TRBD2 (5 bases). Germline CDR1 is GTSNPN and CDR2 is SVGIG (reference sequence). The CDR3 sequence is 13 residues long. Trimming took 2 bases from V and 5 from J, leaving 10 bases between them.

The rearrangement joins TRBV27 to TRBJ2-1; 9 bases fit TRBD1. Germline CDR1 MNHEY, CDR2 SMNVEV (reference sequence). CDR3 length: 15 amino acids. V lost 2 bases to trimming and J lost 9 bases; unmatched junction nucleotides: 8. DNA of the CDR3: TGTGCCAGCAGTTTAATCGGGACAGGGTCAAGTGAGCAGTTCTTC. Translated: CASSLIGTGSSEQFF.